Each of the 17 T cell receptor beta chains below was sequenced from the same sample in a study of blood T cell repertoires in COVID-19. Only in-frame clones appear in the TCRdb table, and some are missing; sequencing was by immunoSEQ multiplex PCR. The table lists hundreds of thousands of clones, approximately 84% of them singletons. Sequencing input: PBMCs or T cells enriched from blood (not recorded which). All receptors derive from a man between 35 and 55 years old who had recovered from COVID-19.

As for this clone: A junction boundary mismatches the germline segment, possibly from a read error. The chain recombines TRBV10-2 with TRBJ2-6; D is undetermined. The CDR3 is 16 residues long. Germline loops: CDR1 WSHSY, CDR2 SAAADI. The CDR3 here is CASSQSLPSGANVLTF. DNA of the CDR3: TGCGCCAGCAGTCAGTCACTCCCCTCCGGGGCCAACGTCCTGACTTTC.

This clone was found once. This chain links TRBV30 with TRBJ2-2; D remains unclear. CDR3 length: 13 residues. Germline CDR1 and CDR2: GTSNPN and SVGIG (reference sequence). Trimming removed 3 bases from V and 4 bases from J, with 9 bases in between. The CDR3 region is CAWRFVGTGELFF. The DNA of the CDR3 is TGTGCCTGGAGGTTCGTCGGCACCGGGGAGCTGTTTTTT. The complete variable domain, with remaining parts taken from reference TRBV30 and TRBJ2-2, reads SQTIHQWPATLVQPVGSPLSLECTVEGTSNPNLYWYRQAAGRGLQLLFYSVGIGQISSEVPQNLSASRPQDRQFILSSKKLLLSDSGFYLCAWRFVGTGELFFGEGSRLTVL.

CDR3 bases: TGTGCCAGCTCACCAGGGACAGGGCCCTCCTACGAGCAGTACTTC. Amino acid sequence: CASSPGTGPSYEQYF. The V gene is TRBV18, the J gene TRBJ2-7, with 9 nucleotides matching TRBD1. The CDR3 has 15 residues. Germline loops: CDR1 KGHSH, CDR2 LQKENI. J lost 0 bases, V lost 2 bases, and 2 bases had no gene match.

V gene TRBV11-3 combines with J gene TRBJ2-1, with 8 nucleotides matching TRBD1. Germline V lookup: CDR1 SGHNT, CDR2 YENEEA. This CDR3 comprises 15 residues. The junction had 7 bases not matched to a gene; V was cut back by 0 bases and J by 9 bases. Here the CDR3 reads CASSLDPGQGVEQFF. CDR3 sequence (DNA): TGTGCCAGCAGCTTAGACCCCGGACAGGGTGTTGAGCAGTTCTTC.

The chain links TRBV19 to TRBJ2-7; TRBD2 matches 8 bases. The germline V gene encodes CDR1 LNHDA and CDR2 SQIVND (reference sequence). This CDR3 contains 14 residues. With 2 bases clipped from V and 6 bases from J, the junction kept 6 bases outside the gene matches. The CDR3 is CASSIQAGVGEQYF. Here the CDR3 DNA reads TGTGCCAGTAGTATACAAGCGGGAGTTGGCGAGCAGTACTTC.

CDR3 coding DNA: TGTGCCAGCAGTGCTCCGGTGTCTGAAGCTTTCTTT. Translated, it gives CASSAPVSEAFF. V is TRBV25-1 and J is TRBJ1-1, with D uncertain. CDR3 length: 12 residues. Trimming pared 4 bases from V and 6 bases from J, leaving 9 bases between. In germline, CDR1 is MGHDK, CDR2 SYGVNS.

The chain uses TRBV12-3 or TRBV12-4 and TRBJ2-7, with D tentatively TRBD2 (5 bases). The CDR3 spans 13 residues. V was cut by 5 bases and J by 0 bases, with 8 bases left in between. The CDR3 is CASSMRVSYEQYF. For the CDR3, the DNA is TGTGCCAGCAGTATGAGGGTCTCCTACGAGCAGTACTTC.

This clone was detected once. As DNA, the CDR3 is TGTGCCAGCAGCCAAGATCGCAGTTGGAACACTGAAGCTTTCTTT. Translating it yields CASSQDRSWNTEAFF. The chain couples TRBV3-1 (or the pseudogene TRBV3-2) to TRBJ1-1; D unresolved. Germline loops: CDR1 LGHDT, CDR2 YNNKEL (reference sequence). Trimming took 0 bases from V and 1 from J, leaving 9 bases between them. This CDR3 has 15 residues.

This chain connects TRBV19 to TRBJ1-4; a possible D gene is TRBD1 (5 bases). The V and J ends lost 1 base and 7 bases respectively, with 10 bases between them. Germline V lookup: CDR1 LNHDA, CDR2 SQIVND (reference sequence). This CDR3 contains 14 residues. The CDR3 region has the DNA TGTGCCAGTAGTATAGGTCAGGGAAGTGAAAAACTGTTTTTT. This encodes CASSIGQGSEKLFF.

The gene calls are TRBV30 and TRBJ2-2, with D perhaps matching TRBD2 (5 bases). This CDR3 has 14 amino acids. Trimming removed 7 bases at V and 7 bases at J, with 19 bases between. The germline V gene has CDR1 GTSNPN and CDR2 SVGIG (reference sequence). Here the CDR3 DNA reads TGTGCCTCAAAGGGAGCTCCCGAGGGCGGGGAGCTGTTTTTT. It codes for CASKGAPEGGELFF.

CDR3 loop: CATSEAGTGTYGYTF. The CDR3 bases are TGTGCCACCAGCGAGGCCGGGACAGGGACCTATGGCTACACCTTC. The rearrangement joins TRBV15 to TRBJ1-2; 9 bases are a match to TRBD1. J gave up 4 bases and V 5 bases, and 8 bases lay outside the gene matches. The CDR3 totals 15 residues. In germline, CDR1 is LNHNV, CDR2 YYDKDF (reference sequence).

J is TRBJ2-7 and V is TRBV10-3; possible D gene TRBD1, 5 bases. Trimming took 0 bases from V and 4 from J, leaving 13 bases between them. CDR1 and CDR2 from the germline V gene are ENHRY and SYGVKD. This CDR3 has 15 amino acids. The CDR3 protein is CAISESTQGGYEQYF. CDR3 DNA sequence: TGTGCCATCAGTGAGTCCACGCAGGGTGGTTACGAGCAGTACTTC.

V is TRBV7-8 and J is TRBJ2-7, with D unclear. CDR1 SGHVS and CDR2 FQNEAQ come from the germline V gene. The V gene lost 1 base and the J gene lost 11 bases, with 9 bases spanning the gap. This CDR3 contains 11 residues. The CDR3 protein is CASSLGGVEYF. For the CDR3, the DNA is TGTGCCAGCAGCTTAGGAGGAGTGGAGTACTTC.

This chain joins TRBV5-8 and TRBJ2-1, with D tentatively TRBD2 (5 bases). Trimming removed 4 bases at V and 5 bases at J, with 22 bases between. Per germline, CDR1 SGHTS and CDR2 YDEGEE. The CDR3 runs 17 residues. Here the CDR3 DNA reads TGTGCCAGCAGCCCCCATTTCGGGAACCAACCCGACAATGAGCAGTTCTTC. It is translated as CASSPHFGNQPDNEQFF.

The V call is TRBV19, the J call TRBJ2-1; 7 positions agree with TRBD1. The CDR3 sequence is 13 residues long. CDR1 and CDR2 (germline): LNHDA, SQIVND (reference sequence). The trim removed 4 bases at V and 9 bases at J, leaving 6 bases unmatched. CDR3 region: CASSRTGVTEQFF. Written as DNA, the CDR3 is TGTGCCAGTAGTAGAACAGGGGTCACTGAGCAGTTCTTC.

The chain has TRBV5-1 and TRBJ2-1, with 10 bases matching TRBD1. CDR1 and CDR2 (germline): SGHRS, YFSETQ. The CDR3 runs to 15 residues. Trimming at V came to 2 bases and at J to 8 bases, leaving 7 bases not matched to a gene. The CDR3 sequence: CASSFSGQGRDEQFF. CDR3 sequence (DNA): TGCGCCAGCAGCTTTTCGGGACAGGGGAGGGATGAGCAGTTCTTC. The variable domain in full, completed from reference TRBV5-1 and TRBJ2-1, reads KAGVTQTPRYLIKTRGQQVTLSCSPISGHRSVSWYQQTPGQGLQFLFEYFSETQRNKGNFPGRFSGRQFSNSRSEMNVSTLELGDSALYLCASSFSGQGRDEQFFGPGTRLTVL.

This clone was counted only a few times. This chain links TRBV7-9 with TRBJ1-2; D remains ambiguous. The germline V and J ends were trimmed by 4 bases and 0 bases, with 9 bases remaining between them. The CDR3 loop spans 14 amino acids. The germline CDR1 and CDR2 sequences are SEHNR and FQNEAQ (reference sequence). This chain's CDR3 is CASSSLASNYGYTF. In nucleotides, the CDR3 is TGTGCCAGCAGCTCCCTGGCTTCTAACTATGGCTACACCTTC.